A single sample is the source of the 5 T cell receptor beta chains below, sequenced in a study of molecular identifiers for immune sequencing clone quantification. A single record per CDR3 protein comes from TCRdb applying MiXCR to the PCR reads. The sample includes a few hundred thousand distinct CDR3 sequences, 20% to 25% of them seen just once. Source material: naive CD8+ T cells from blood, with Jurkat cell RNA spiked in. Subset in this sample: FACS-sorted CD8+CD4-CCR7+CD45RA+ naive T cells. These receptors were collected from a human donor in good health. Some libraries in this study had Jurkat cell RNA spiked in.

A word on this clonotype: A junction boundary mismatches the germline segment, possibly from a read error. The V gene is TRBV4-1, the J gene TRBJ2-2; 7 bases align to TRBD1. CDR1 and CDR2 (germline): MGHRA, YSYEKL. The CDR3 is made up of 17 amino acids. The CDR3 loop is CASSYQGVQGYTGELVF. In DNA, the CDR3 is TGCGCCAGCAGCTACCAGGGGGTTCAGGGCTACACCGGGGAGCTGGTTTTT.

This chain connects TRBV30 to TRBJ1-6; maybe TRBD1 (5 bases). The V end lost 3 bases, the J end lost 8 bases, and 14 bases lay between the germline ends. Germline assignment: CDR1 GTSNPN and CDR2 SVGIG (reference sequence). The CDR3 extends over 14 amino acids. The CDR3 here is CAWRTLPRDSPLHF. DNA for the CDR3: TGTGCCTGGAGGACACTACCCAGGGATTCACCCCTCCACTTT. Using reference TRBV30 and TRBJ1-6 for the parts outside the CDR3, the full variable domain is SQTIHQWPATLVQPVGSPLSLECTVEGTSNPNLYWYRQAAGRGLQLLFYSVGIGQISSEVPQNLSASRPQDRQFILSSKKLLLSDSGFYLCAWRTLPRDSPLHFGNGTRLTVT.

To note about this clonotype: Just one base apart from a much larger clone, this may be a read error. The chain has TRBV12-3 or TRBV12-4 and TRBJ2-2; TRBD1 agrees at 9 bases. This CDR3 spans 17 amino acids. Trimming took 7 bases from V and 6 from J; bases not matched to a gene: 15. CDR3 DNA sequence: TGTGCCAGCATCCCCCTACCGGGACAGGGCGATCCCGGGGAGCTGTTTTTT. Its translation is CASIPLPGQGDPGELFF.

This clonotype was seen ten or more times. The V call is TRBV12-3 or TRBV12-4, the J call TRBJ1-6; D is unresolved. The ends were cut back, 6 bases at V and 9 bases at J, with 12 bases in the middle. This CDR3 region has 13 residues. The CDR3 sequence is CASRDMTGSPLHF. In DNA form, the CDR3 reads TGTGCCAGCAGAGATATGACCGGTTCACCCCTCCACTTT.

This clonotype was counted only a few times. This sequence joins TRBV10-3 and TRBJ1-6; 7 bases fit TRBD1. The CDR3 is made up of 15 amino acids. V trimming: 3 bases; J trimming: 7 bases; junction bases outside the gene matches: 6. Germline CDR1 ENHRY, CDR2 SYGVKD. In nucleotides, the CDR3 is TGTGCCATCAGTGAACAGGGGTCTTACAATTCACCCCTCCACTTT. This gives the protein CAISEQGSYNSPLHF.